These T cell receptor beta chains were read from a single sample in a study of shared clonotypes between healthy human individuals. Clones were read by immunoSEQ multiplex PCR, and TCRdb kept only the in-frame ones, dropping some. Of 950,000 to 1,100,000 clones listed, approximately 80% were seen once; the top ten hold roughly 0.55%. Sequencing used memory CD4+ T cells from PBMCs. The receptors shown here come from a man aged 18 to 30 in good health. Some clones in this sample may be carry-over from other donors' samples. Each CDR3 is given with its conserved first and last residue. The order of the fields is J gene, V gene, clone size, CDR3 protein. Clone size is not always given. Where it is, it says once, few, many or a class for expanded clones.

j_call: TRBJ2-1
v_call: TRBV11-1
clone_size: -
cdr3_aa: CASSLVGSGYNEQFF

j_call: TRBJ1-1
v_call: TRBV7-9
clone_size: -
cdr3_aa: CALGGGSIMNTEAFF

j_call: TRBJ2-1
v_call: TRBV5-4
clone_size: -
cdr3_aa: CASSAGTGYNEQFF

j_call: TRBJ2-7
v_call: TRBV2
clone_size: -
cdr3_aa: CASSARLDYEQYF

j_call: TRBJ1-5
v_call: TRBV6-5
clone_size: -
cdr3_aa: CASRGTGSGNQPQHF

j_call: TRBJ1-2
v_call: TRBV5-8
clone_size: -
cdr3_aa: CASSPDSSYGYTF

j_call: TRBJ2-3
v_call: TRBV19
clone_size: -
cdr3_aa: CATLHGQGVTDTQYF

j_call: TRBJ1-1
v_call: TRBV7-2
clone_size: -
cdr3_aa: CASSPRRGTEAFF

j_call: TRBJ1-2
v_call: TRBV6-6
clone_size: -
cdr3_aa: CASSYSGSTSYGYTF

j_call: TRBJ2-7
v_call: TRBV10-3
clone_size: -
cdr3_aa: CAIMGQGRGYEQYF

j_call: TRBJ1-5
v_call: TRBV28
clone_size: -
cdr3_aa: CASLDAVNQPQHF

j_call: TRBJ2-7
v_call: TRBV28
clone_size: -
cdr3_aa: CASSPRTGGRWGAYEQYF

j_call: TRBJ2-6
v_call: TRBV25-1
clone_size: -
cdr3_aa: CASSSWISGANVLTF

j_call: TRBJ2-5
v_call: TRBV11-3
clone_size: few
cdr3_aa: CASSLYGARETQYF

j_call: TRBJ2-6
v_call: TRBV18
clone_size: -
cdr3_aa: CASSRRGNTGANVLTF

j_call: TRBJ2-1
v_call: TRBV5-1
clone_size: -
cdr3_aa: CASSSVAGHNEQFF

j_call: TRBJ1-2
v_call: TRBV5-1
clone_size: once
cdr3_aa: CASSPRQGPGYGYTF

j_call: TRBJ1-1
v_call: TRBV7-2
clone_size: -
cdr3_aa: CASSLVGWGGRF

j_call: TRBJ1-2
v_call: TRBV4-2
clone_size: -
cdr3_aa: CASSSGQGYGYTF

j_call: TRBJ2-5
v_call: TRBV5-1
clone_size: -
cdr3_aa: CASSRDGLETQYF

j_call: TRBJ2-1
v_call: TRBV5-1
clone_size: few
cdr3_aa: CASRPLAGGPNEQFF

j_call: TRBJ1-1
v_call: TRBV18
clone_size: -
cdr3_aa: CASSSGLPGYTEAFF

j_call: TRBJ2-5
v_call: TRBV9
clone_size: many
cdr3_aa: CASSVGLSGRAFGQETQYF

j_call: TRBJ1-1
v_call: TRBV5-1
clone_size: -
cdr3_aa: CASSLVGTGTEAFF

j_call: TRBJ2-3
v_call: TRBV5-1
clone_size: -
cdr3_aa: CASRQGGGDTQYF

j_call: TRBJ1-1
v_call: TRBV4-1
clone_size: -
cdr3_aa: CASSHPQGLNTEAFF

j_call: TRBJ1-5
v_call: TRBV27
clone_size: few
cdr3_aa: CASSSHDRGIQPQHF

j_call: TRBJ1-2
v_call: TRBV28
clone_size: -
cdr3_aa: CASSKDRLGYTF

j_call: TRBJ1-2
v_call: TRBV7-2
clone_size: -
cdr3_aa: CASSPGGIYGYTF

j_call: TRBJ1-1
v_call: TRBV7-9
clone_size: once
cdr3_aa: CASRQGHLNTEAFF

j_call: TRBJ2-3
v_call: TRBV7-2
clone_size: -
cdr3_aa: CASSLGGPGTDTQYF